This T cell receptor (beta chain) originates from a study of identical twins. Points from the study as a whole: Fewer insertions marked abundant cord blood beta clonotypes; young adult naive trended weakly, memory not at all.

As to this clonotype: Its antigen remains unidentified.

TCRdb itself ran the 5' RACE reads through MiXCR, one entry per CDR3 protein. The sample carries under 300,000 distinct CDR3 sequences, about 8% recorded once. These data are also associated with another study on yellow fever vaccine responses in identical twins.

The receptor comes from a woman aged 18-29 years in good health. The sequenced sample consisted of CD8+ T cells sorted from blood.

The CDR3 region is CASSSRWVPDTGELFF. The DNA of the CDR3 is TGTGCCAGCAGCTCGCGTTGGGTGCCTGATACCGGGGAGCTGTTTTTT. V gene TRBV5-6 combines with J gene TRBJ2-2; D ambiguous. The V end lost 3 bases, the J end lost 5 bases, and 17 bases lay between the germline ends. The germline V gene encodes CDR1 SGHDT and CDR2 YYEEEE. The CDR3 spans 16 residues. Combining the CDR3 with reference TRBV5-6 and TRBJ2-2 gives the whole variable domain DAGVTQSPTHLIKTRGQQVTLRCSPKSGHDTVSWYQQALGQGPQFIFQYYEEEERQRGNFPDRFSGHQFPNYSSELNVNALLLGDSALYLCASSSRWVPDTGELFFGEGSRLTVL.